These 29 T cell receptor beta chains were sequenced from one sample in a study of T-cell memory formation after mild COVID-19. TCRdb fed the 5' RACE reads into MiXCR, producing one record per CDR3 protein. The repertoire holds more than 350,000 distinct CDR3 sequences, with around a sixth as singletons. Sequenced: PBMCs or a T cell subset sorted from them (not recorded which). Receptor source: a man between 18 and 35 years old who had mild COVID-19 (a few samples of this study predate the infection). Cell type and time point are not known.

This clonotype has only a few counts. The chain combines TRBV4-1 with TRBJ1-1; TRBD1 matches 7 bases. CDR1 and CDR2 from the germline V gene are MGHRA and YSYEKL. The CDR3 consists of 14 residues. After removal of 1 base from V and 3 bases from J, the junction contained 2 bases not matched to a gene. The CDR3 nucleotides are TGCGCCAGCAGCCAAGCAGGGGGGTACACTGAAGCTTTCTTT. Its protein product is CASSQAGGYTEAFF.

This clonotype occurred many times. The chain carries TRBV5-5 and TRBJ1-1; D may be TRBD1 (5 bases). The V and J ends lost 3 bases and 4 bases respectively, with 16 bases between them. In germline, CDR1 is SGHKS, CDR2 YYEKEE (reference sequence). The CDR3 is 15 residues long. CDR3 in DNA: TGTGCCAGCAGCTCGGGACCCCCGGGGGGCACTGAAGCTTTCTTT. As protein: CASSSGPPGGTEAFF.

The chain recombines TRBV6-6 with TRBJ1-2, with no clear D. The V end was cut by 3 bases, the J end by 3 bases, with 5 bases between. The CDR3 sequence is 12 residues long. The germline CDR1 and CDR2 sequences are MNHNY and SVGAGI (reference sequence). CDR3 sequence: CASSYNHYGYTF. CDR3 coding DNA: TGTGCCAGCAGTTATAATCACTATGGCTACACCTTC.

The chain has TRBV6-6 and TRBJ2-3; possibly TRBD1 for D (7 bases). Germline loops: CDR1 MNHNY, CDR2 SVGAGI (reference sequence). Trimming removed 9 bases from V and 4 bases from J, with 17 bases in between. The CDR3 has 14 amino acids. CDR3 DNA sequence: TGTGCCAGTAAGAGGCAGGGGGAGGCAGATACGCAGTATTTT. Translated: CASKRQGEADTQYF.

V and J are TRBV7-9 and TRBJ2-5; a weak D match, TRBD2 (7 bases). Germline V lookup: CDR1 SEHNR, CDR2 FQNEAQ (reference sequence). Trimming took 3 bases from V and 5 from J, leaving 13 bases between them. This CDR3 is built from 14 residues. CDR3 sequence reads: CASSFEGGLETQYF. The CDR3 coding sequence is TGTGCCAGCAGCTTTGAGGGGGGGCTTGAGACCCAGTACTTC.

The chain couples TRBV20-1 to TRBJ1-2, with a tentative D call TRBD1 (6 bases). V was cut by 3 bases and J by 2 bases, with 13 bases left in between. The CDR3 extends over 14 amino acids. CDR1 DFQATT and CDR2 SNEGSKA come from the germline V gene (reference sequence). The CDR3 spells CSASYRVPNYGYTF. The CDR3 DNA is TGCAGTGCTAGTTACAGGGTCCCGAACTATGGCTACACCTTC.

This clonotype was detected ten times or more. The V call is TRBV5-1, the J call TRBJ2-1; a weak D match, TRBD1 (6 bases). V was trimmed by 5 bases and J by 10 bases, leaving 10 bases between them. The CDR3 runs to 11 residues. CDR1 and CDR2 from the germline V gene are SGHRS and YFSETQ. In nucleotides, the CDR3 is TGCGCCAGCAGTCCCGACAGGGAGCAGTTCTTC. Residues: CASSPDREQFF.

The J gene is TRBJ1-1, the V gene TRBV5-1; 8 bases match TRBD1. Trimming took 4 bases from V and 8 from J; bases not matched to a gene: 10. The CDR3 sequence is 14 residues long. Germline V gives CDR1 SGHRS, CDR2 YFSETQ. The CDR3 region has the DNA TGCGCCAGCAGCCCTTGGAAGGGGGACAGGGAAGCTTTCTTT. It is translated as CASSPWKGDREAFF.

This clonotype has only a few counts. The V call is TRBV7-2, the J call TRBJ2-6; D possibly corresponds to TRBD2 (6 bases). This CDR3 is built from 16 residues. From germline, CDR1 is SGHTA and CDR2 FQGNSA. V was pared by 7 bases and J by 4 bases, with 17 bases between. The CDR3 DNA sequence: TGTGCCAGCACCCTAGTGACTAGGTGGGGGGCCAACGTCCTGACTTTC. Amino acid sequence: CASTLVTRWGANVLTF. The variable domain in full, completed from reference TRBV7-2 and TRBJ2-6, reads GAGVSQSPSNKVTEKGKDVELRCDPISGHTALYWYRQSLGQGLEFLIYFQGNSAPDKSGLPSDRFSAERTGGSVSTLTIQRTQQEDSAVYLCASTLVTRWGANVLTFGAGSRLTVL.

This clonotype appeared a few times. The V gene is TRBV11-2, the J gene TRBJ1-1; TRBD1 is a possible D gene (6 bases). The V end was cut by 5 bases, the J end by 3 bases, with 13 bases between. Germline assignment: CDR1 SGHAT and CDR2 FQNNGV. The CDR3 spans 14 residues. Here the CDR3 DNA reads TGTGCCAGCAGCCTCCGGGACAAATACACTGAAGCTTTCTTT. Encoded protein: CASSLRDKYTEAFF.

This clonotype was recorded a few times. This sequence joins TRBV9 and TRBJ1-2; D is uncertain. The length of the CDR3 is 13 residues. Looked up from germline, CDR1 is SGDLS and CDR2 is YYNGEE. The germline V and J ends were trimmed by 0 bases and 7 bases, with 10 bases remaining between them. The CDR3 loop reads CASSVGGSGGYTF. CDR3 DNA: TGTGCCAGCAGCGTAGGGGGTAGCGGTGGCTACACCTTC.

The rearrangement joins TRBV4-3 to TRBJ2-1; a possible D gene is TRBD2 (6 bases). V shed 4 bases and J shed 7 bases, with 14 bases lying between them. The CDR3 runs 14 residues. Per the germline V gene, CDR1 is LGHNA and CDR2 is YSLEER. The chain's CDR3 is CASSLDATSNEQFF. The CDR3 nucleotides are TGCGCCAGCAGCCTCGACGCGACTAGTAATGAGCAGTTCTTC.

This clonotype appeared a few times. The chain joins TRBV4-2 to TRBJ2-3; possibly TRBD1 or TRBD2 for D (5 bases each). CDR1 and CDR2 (germline): LGHNA, YNFKEQ. Trimming left V 0 bases short and J 10 bases short, with 11 bases between. The CDR3 loop spans 13 amino acids. This CDR3 is CASSQEWDAAQYF. The DNA of the CDR3 is TGTGCCAGCAGCCAAGAGTGGGACGCGGCGCAGTATTTT.

The V gene is TRBV9, the J gene TRBJ1-3; D remains unclear. V was pared by 0 bases and J by 0 bases, with 10 bases between. CDR3 length: 16 amino acids. Germline lookup yields CDR1 SGDLS and CDR2 YYNGEE. The CDR3 DNA reads TGTGCCAGCAGCGTAGATCCCCACTTCTCTGGAAACACCATATATTTT. Amino acids: CASSVDPHFSGNTIYF.

The chain combines TRBV4-1 with TRBJ2-2, with TRBD2 identical over 11 bases. This CDR3 contains 20 residues. Trimming at V came to 0 bases and at J to 1 base, leaving 10 bases not matched to a gene. Germline V gives CDR1 MGHRA, CDR2 YSYEKL. CDR3 bases: TGCGCCAGCAGCCAAGAATCGGCCCTAACTAGCGGGGGGAACACCGGGGAGCTGTTTTTT. As protein: CASSQESALTSGGNTGELFF.

The chain uses TRBV20-1 and TRBJ2-2; D remains ambiguous. The CDR3 totals 14 residues. Germline values: CDR1 DFQATT, CDR2 SNEGSKA (reference sequence). Trimming removed 5 bases from V and 0 bases from J, with 10 bases in between. CDR3 sequence (DNA): TGCAGTGCTGCTGTGACGGCGAACACCGGGGAGCTGTTTTTT. Amino acids: CSAAVTANTGELFF.

This rearrangement joins TRBV4-3 to TRBJ2-7; no definite D call. CDR1 and CDR2 from the germline V gene are LGHNA and YSLEER. The CDR3 is 15 amino acids. The V and J ends lost 4 bases and 4 bases respectively, with 17 bases between them. CDR3 sequence: CASSLHRAHGYEQYF. CDR3 sequence (DNA): TGCGCCAGCAGCCTCCACCGGGCCCATGGTTACGAGCAGTACTTC.

V and J are TRBV6-6 and TRBJ1-2, with 8 nucleotides matching TRBD1. CDR1 and CDR2 (germline): MNHNY, SVGAGI (reference sequence). This CDR3 comprises 15 residues. V lost 5 bases to trimming and J lost 4 bases; unmatched junction nucleotides: 9. CDR3 amino acids: CASSLDRVVFYGYTF. CDR3 coding DNA: TGTGCCAGCAGTCTGGACAGGGTAGTTTTCTATGGCTACACCTTC.

The chain uses TRBV7-3 and TRBJ2-6; D gene unclear. The CDR3 has 15 amino acids. Trimming took off 2 bases at V and 2 bases at J, with 7 bases between the two ends. The germline gives CDR1 SGHTA, CDR2 FQGTGA. CDR3 residues: CASSLGLAGANVLTF. The CDR3 DNA is TGTGCCAGCAGCTTAGGGCTAGCTGGGGCCAACGTCCTGACTTTC.

This chain uses TRBV9 with TRBJ2-2; 7 bases line up with TRBD1. J was trimmed by 5 bases and V by 1 base; bases with no gene match: 5. CDR3 length equals 15 residues. Germline values: CDR1 SGDLS, CDR2 YYNGEE. CDR3 coding DNA: TGTGCCAGCAGCGTATCTGACAGGGTAACCGGGGAGCTGTTTTTT. Translated, it gives CASSVSDRVTGELFF.

The chain recombines TRBV4-1 with TRBJ2-5; tentatively, D is TRBD1 (5 bases). From germline, CDR1 is MGHRA and CDR2 YSYEKL. CDR3 size: 15 residues. Trimming removed 1 base from V and 1 base from J, with 10 bases in between. The CDR3 nucleotides are TGCGCCAGCAGCCAAGTCCCAGGGCGCCAAGAGACCCAGTACTTC. Amino acid sequence: CASSQVPGRQETQYF.

This clonotype was recorded at least ten times. The chain uses TRBV12-3 or TRBV12-4 and TRBJ2-1; tentatively, D is TRBD1 (6 bases). CDR3 length equals 15 residues. V lost 7 bases and J lost 0, with 13 bases in between. In DNA form, the CDR3 reads TGTGCCAGCACTCGCGGACAGAGCTCCTACAATGAGCAGTTCTTC. Its translation is CASTRGQSSYNEQFF.

This chain links TRBV6-5 with TRBJ2-1; D is possibly TRBD2 (5 bases). With 4 bases removed from V and 3 bases from J, the gap between germline ends came to 16 bases. Germline CDR1 is MNHEY and CDR2 is SVGAGI. The CDR3 spans 16 residues. The CDR3 region is CASSFGYSGNYNEQFF. The CDR3 bases are TGTGCCAGCAGTTTCGGGTACAGCGGTAACTACAATGAGCAGTTCTTC.

The table lists this clonotype with many counts. The chain recombines TRBV20-1 with TRBJ2-5; possibly TRBD1 or TRBD2 for D (5 bases each). The V gene lost 4 bases and the J gene lost 4 bases, with 10 bases spanning the gap. The CDR3 contains 12 residues. Per the germline V gene, CDR1 is DFQATT and CDR2 is SNEGSKA (reference sequence). For the CDR3, the DNA is TGCAGTGCTACAGAGGGGCTAGAGACCCAGTACTTC. It codes for CSATEGLETQYF.

J is TRBJ2-1 and V is TRBV12-3 or TRBV12-4; D unclear. The CDR3 sequence is 13 residues long. V lost 5 bases to trimming and J lost 8 bases, with 13 bases between them. The CDR3 DNA reads TGTGCCAGCAGTCCCTTCGGTTGGCATGAGCAGTTCTTC. This gives the protein CASSPFGWHEQFF.

The V call is TRBV2, the J call TRBJ2-3; TRBD2 aligns across 11 bases. In germline, CDR1 is SNHLY, CDR2 FYNNEI. The junction had 7 bases not matched to a gene; V was cut back by 4 bases and J by 10 bases. The CDR3 extends over 14 amino acids. CDR3: CASSVTSGGGAQYF. CDR3 coding DNA: TGTGCCAGCAGTGTAACTAGCGGGGGTGGGGCGCAGTATTTT.

The CDR3 nucleotides read TGTGCCAGCAGATTTAGCAGTGATGGCTACACCTTC. It encodes CASRFSSDGYTF. J is TRBJ1-2 and V is TRBV2; D unclear. This CDR3 comprises 12 residues. From germline, CDR1 is SNHLY and CDR2 FYNNEI. V lost 6 bases and J 6 bases, leaving 11 bases between the germline ends.

In its sample, this clonotype was seen many times. The chain links TRBV12-3 or TRBV12-4 to TRBJ1-5; 7 nucleotides line up with TRBD1. The CDR3 runs to 13 residues. V lost 6 bases, J lost 4 bases, and 3 bases stayed unmatched. CDR3 in amino acids: CASSQQGNQPQHF. The CDR3 coding sequence is TGTGCCAGCAGCCAACAGGGGAATCAGCCCCAGCATTTT.

The gene calls are TRBV20-1 and TRBJ2-1, with D possibly TRBD2 on 6 matching bases. V was cut by 3 bases and J by 4 bases, with 7 bases left in between. Per germline, CDR1 DFQATT and CDR2 SNEGSKA (reference sequence). The CDR3 extends over 12 amino acids. CDR3 sequence (DNA): TGCAGTGCTAGGCTAGCGTACAATGAGCAGTTCTTC. Protein product: CSARLAYNEQFF.